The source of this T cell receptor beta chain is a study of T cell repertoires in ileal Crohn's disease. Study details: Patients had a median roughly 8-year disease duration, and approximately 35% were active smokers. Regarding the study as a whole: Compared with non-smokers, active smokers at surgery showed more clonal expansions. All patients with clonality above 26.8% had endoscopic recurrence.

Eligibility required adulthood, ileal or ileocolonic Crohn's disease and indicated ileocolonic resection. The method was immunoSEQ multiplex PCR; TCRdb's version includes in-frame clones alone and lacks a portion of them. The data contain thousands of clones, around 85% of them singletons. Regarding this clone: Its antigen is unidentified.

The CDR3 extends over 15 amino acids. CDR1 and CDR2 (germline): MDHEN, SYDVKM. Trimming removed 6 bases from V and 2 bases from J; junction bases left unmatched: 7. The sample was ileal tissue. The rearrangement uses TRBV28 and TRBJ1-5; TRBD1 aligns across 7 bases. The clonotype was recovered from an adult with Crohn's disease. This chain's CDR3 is CASSLQGSGNQPQHF. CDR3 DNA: TGTGCCAGCAGCTTACAGGGGAGTGGCAATCAGCCCCAGCATTTT.